This record concerns one T cell receptor (beta chain) sequence. The V gene's germline CDR1 is SGHAT and CDR2 FQNNGV. This CDR3 spans 13 amino acids. Trimming left V 1 base short and J 3 bases short, with 7 bases between. The data stem from a study of blood T cell repertoires in COVID-19. Study context: Some COVID-19 samples were acute and others convalescent; all came from the United States, Italy and Spain. Nucleic acid was either cDNA or gDNA, and it came from T cells, B-cell-depleted T cells, or PBMCs.

Per the authors' pipeline: Counts of nucleated cells, estimated from reference gene primer amplification, were obtained. This table comes from immunoSEQ multiplex PCR, and its TCRdb copy is limited to in-frame clones, with some not included. V and J calls and clone size are as listed in that table; D and trimming were resolved from the DNA. The repertoire holds around 170,000 clones, with approximately 91% as singletons. The chain is built from TRBV11-2 and TRBJ2-7; no clear D gene. Sequenced sample: peripheral blood. The receptor comes from a man between 45 and 60 years old with acute or convalescent COVID-19. This chain's CDR3 is CASSLVFLYEQYF. As DNA, the CDR3 is TGTGCCAGCAGCTTAGTATTCCTCTACGAGCAGTACTTC.